The 29 T cell receptor beta chains presented below share a single source sample, sequenced in a study of blood T cells in healthy people across ages. Using a J-beta primer mix together with a sample-barcoded 5' primer, a second PCR was run for roughly 6 to 11 cycles. TCRdb fed the 5' RACE reads into MiXCR, producing one record per CDR3 protein. Here the sample spans some 1.5 million distinct CDR3 sequences, 28% being singletons. Sequencing was performed on blood. These receptors were collected from a woman aged 25 to 39 in good health.

On this clonotype itself: A read error may be the cause here, since a much bigger clone is one base away. The chain uses TRBV6-5 and TRBJ2-1, with TRBD2 identical over 11 bases. This CDR3 has 15 residues. Germline V lookup: CDR1 MNHEY, CDR2 SVGAGI. CDR3 in amino acids: CAGSDSGGDYNEQFF. CDR3 bases: TGTGCCGGCAGCGATAGCGGGGGGGATTACAATGAGCAGTTCTTC.

This clonotype was observed a few times. This could be a read error, since a much larger clone is one nucleotide away. The chain recombines TRBV29-1 with TRBJ2-7; D is ambiguous. Germline-derived CDR1 and CDR2 are SQVTM and ANQGSEA. The CDR3 extends over 12 amino acids. V was pared by 8 bases and J by 7 bases, with 18 bases between. The CDR3 DNA sequence: TGCAGCACCCGGCCCCGGACCAATGAGCAGTACTTC. Translated: CSTRPRTNEQYF.

On this clonotype: A much bigger clone sits one base away, suggesting this may be a read error. This rearrangement joins TRBV9 to TRBJ1-2; no definite D call. The germline CDR1 and CDR2 sequences are SGDLS and YYNGEE. This CDR3 is 13 amino acids long. V was cut by 0 bases and J by 10 bases, with 13 bases left in between. The CDR3: CASSVGTMGDYTF. In DNA, the CDR3 is TGTGCCAGCAGCGTAGGGACGATGGGTGACTACACCTTC.

The rearrangement links TRBV7-9 to TRBJ2-3, with a possible D match to TRBD2 (5 bases). There are 15 residues in the CDR3. Germline V CDR1 and CDR2: SEHNR, FQNEAQ (reference sequence). The V end was cut by 3 bases, the J end by 10 bases, with 20 bases between. For the CDR3, the DNA is TGTGCCAGCAGCTTCGAGGGCCTCCCTGTTGAGGCGCAGTATTTT. It codes for CASSFEGLPVEAQYF. The complete variable domain, with remaining parts taken from reference TRBV7-9 and TRBJ2-3, reads DTGVSQNPRHKITKRGQNVTFRCDPISEHNRLYWYRQTLGQGPEFLTYFQNEAQLEKSRLLSDRFSAERPKGSFSTLEIQRTEQGDSAMYLCASSFEGLPVEAQYFGPGTRLTVL.

In its sample, this clonotype was seen many times. The V gene is TRBV20-1, the J gene TRBJ1-4; maybe TRBD1 (6 bases). The CDR3 is 14 amino acids. V lost 2 bases, J lost 5 bases, and 12 bases lay in between. The germline V gene encodes CDR1 DFQATT and CDR2 SNEGSKA (reference sequence). The CDR3 is CSARRGGPNEKLFF. DNA of the CDR3: TGCAGTGCTAGAAGAGGGGGACCGAATGAAAAACTGTTTTTT.

The chain uses TRBV2 and TRBJ1-1; unclear D gene. Trimming took 1 base from V and 7 from J, leaving 7 bases between them. Germline CDR1 reads SNHLY; CDR2 reads FYNNEI. The CDR3 totals 12 residues. The DNA of the CDR3 is TGTGCCAGCAGTGAAGAATGGGTTGAAGCTTTCTTT. It is translated as CASSEEWVEAFF.

This clonotype was detected a few times. The CDR3 spells CASRVAGEYNEQFF. DNA for the CDR3: TGTGCCAGCAGAGTGGCGGGAGAATACAATGAGCAGTTCTTC. This rearrangement joins TRBV3-1 to TRBJ2-1; 7 bases align to TRBD2. CDR3 length equals 14 residues. Losses at the gene ends were 6 bases for V and 4 bases for J; bases not matched to a gene: 6. Germline assignment: CDR1 LGHDT and CDR2 YNNKEL (reference sequence).

This clonotype was counted only a few times. This rearrangement joins TRBV4-3 to TRBJ1-2, with D possibly matching TRBD1 (6 bases). V was cut by 4 bases and J by 4 bases, with 13 bases left in between. The CDR3 loop spans 14 amino acids. Germline V gives CDR1 LGHNA, CDR2 YSLEER. CDR3 protein: CASSPPGQSYGYTF. The CDR3, as DNA: TGCGCCAGCAGCCCCCCGGGACAAAGCTATGGCTACACCTTC.

The chain joins TRBV20-1 to TRBJ2-5, with D possibly TRBD2 on 6 matching bases. The CDR3 totals 14 residues. From germline, CDR1 is DFQATT and CDR2 SNEGSKA (reference sequence). The V and J ends lost 0 bases and 1 base respectively, with 9 bases between them. The CDR3 region is CSARDRLVQETQYF. CDR3 sequence (DNA): TGCAGTGCTAGAGATCGACTAGTCCAAGAGACCCAGTACTTC.

V is TRBV28 and J is TRBJ2-3, with D possibly being TRBD2 (6 bases). Germline V gene lookup returns CDR1 MDHEN and CDR2 SYDVKM. CDR3 length: 16 amino acids. The ends were cut back, 8 bases at V and 2 bases at J, with 20 bases in the middle. CDR3 bases: TGTGCCAGCGGTACATGGGGGGTAGACCTCACAGATACGCAGTATTTT. It encodes CASGTWGVDLTDTQYF.

The chain is built from TRBV7-2 and TRBJ2-5; maybe TRBD2 (7 bases). CDR1 is SGHTA and CDR2 is FQGNSA in the germline V gene. Trimming removed 5 bases from V and 5 bases from J, with 15 bases in between. CDR3 size: 14 residues. CDR3 protein: CASSRGARGETQYF. CDR3 nucleotide sequence: TGTGCCAGCAGCCGGGGGGCCAGAGGCGAGACCCAGTACTTC. The entire variable domain, with the rest obtained from reference TRBV7-2 and TRBJ2-5, is as follows: GAGVSQSPSNKVTEKGKDVELRCDPISGHTALYWYRQSLGQGLEFLIYFQGNSAPDKSGLPSDRFSAERTGGSVSTLTIQRTQQEDSAVYLCASSRGARGETQYFGPGTRLLVL.

This clonotype was seen a handful of times. The CDR3 DNA reads as TGCAGTGCTAGAGAAGGGACAGGGCTAGATCAGCCCCAGCATTTT. This encodes CSAREGTGLDQPQHF. The chain uses TRBV20-1 and TRBJ1-5; 9 bases agree with TRBD1. Germline CDR1 DFQATT, CDR2 SNEGSKA (reference sequence). With 0 bases clipped from V and 5 bases from J, the junction kept 5 bases outside the gene matches. This CDR3 comprises 15 residues.

This clonotype was counted at least ten times. The CDR3 region has the DNA TGTGCCAGCAGCTTAACCGGGACAGCATACTACGAGCAGTACTTC. It encodes CASSLTGTAYYEQYF. The chain links TRBV7-2 to TRBJ2-7; 7 bases map to TRBD1. This CDR3 region has 15 residues. Looked up from germline, CDR1 is SGHTA and CDR2 is FQGNSA. Trimming took 2 bases from V and 3 from J; bases not matched to a gene: 7.

V gene TRBV5-1 combines with J gene TRBJ2-2, with 7 bases matching TRBD1. Looked up from germline, CDR1 is SGHRS and CDR2 is YFSETQ. This CDR3 has 13 residues. V shed 9 bases, J shed 3 bases, and the junction held 5 bases outside the gene matches. The CDR3 sequence: CATRGQYTGELFF. CDR3 nucleotides: TGCGCCACCAGGGGACAGTACACCGGGGAGCTGTTTTTT.

This clonotype showed up many times. V usage is TRBV7-9 and J usage is TRBJ2-7, with D possibly TRBD2 on 6 matching bases. Trimming removed 5 bases from V and 1 base from J, with 18 bases in between. Per the germline V gene, CDR1 is SEHNR and CDR2 is FQNEAQ (reference sequence). The CDR3 loop spans 16 amino acids. CDR3 region: CASSLLGGGGSYEQYF. The DNA of the CDR3 is TGTGCCAGCAGCCTCCTGGGTGGGGGAGGTTCCTACGAGCAGTACTTC.

This clonotype was seen many times. V is TRBV15 and J is TRBJ1-4, with D possibly being TRBD1 (5 bases). Germline V gene sequence: CDR1 LNHNV, CDR2 YYDKDF (reference sequence). The CDR3 spans 16 residues. V was trimmed by 5 bases and J by 8 bases, leaving 21 bases between them. The CDR3 is CATSGAWRAESEKLFF. As DNA, the CDR3 is TGTGCCACCAGCGGGGCGTGGAGAGCCGAGTCGGAAAAACTGTTTTTT.

This clonotype appeared many times. The V and J genes are TRBV5-1 and TRBJ2-3; 9 nucleotides agree with TRBD2. Looked up from germline, CDR1 is SGHRS and CDR2 is YFSETQ. This CDR3 comprises 15 residues. V dropped 3 bases and J dropped 1; count of bases not matched to a gene: 3. DNA for the CDR3: TGCGCCAGCAGCTCTTCTAGCGGGGGCACAGATACGCAGTATTTT. This codes for CASSSSSGGTDTQYF.

V gene TRBV7-6 combines with J gene TRBJ2-1; D remains ambiguous. Germline V CDR1 and CDR2: SGHVS, FNYEAQ. This CDR3 has 13 residues. V was cut by 6 bases and J by 8 bases, with 14 bases left in between. The chain's CDR3 is CASSSTLVDEQFF. The CDR3 nucleotides read TGTGCCAGCAGTTCCACTCTAGTGGATGAGCAGTTCTTC. The full variable domain, completed using reference TRBV7-6 and TRBJ2-1, is GAGVSQSPRYKVTKRGQDVALRCDPISGHVSLYWYRQALGQGPEFLTYFNYEAQQDKSGLPNDRFSAERPEGSISTLTIQRTEQRDSAMYRCASSSTLVDEQFFGPGTRLTVL.

This chain joins TRBV7-3 and TRBJ2-1, with D perhaps TRBD1 (6 bases). The assigned J gene may be wrong: the sequence end matches TRBJ2-7 better. The CDR3 spans 16 residues. Germline V gene lookup returns CDR1 SGHTA and CDR2 FQGTGA. The CDR3 region has the DNA TGTGCCAGTAGCCCGGCTAAAGGGGGTTTGTACAATGAGCAGTACTTC. Translated: CASSPAKGGLYNEQYF.

The chain employs TRBV18 and TRBJ1-2, with 8 bases matching TRBD1. The CDR3 consists of 15 residues. V was pared by 6 bases and J by 0 bases, with 6 bases of the junction left unmatched. From germline, CDR1 is KGHSH and CDR2 LQKENI. Written as DNA, the CDR3 is TGTGCCAGCTCCGGGGACAGGATTACTAACTATGGCTACACCTTC. It encodes CASSGDRITNYGYTF.

The chain links TRBV7-9 to TRBJ2-7; TRBD2 matches at 7 bases. V gave up 8 bases and J gave up 3 bases; unmatched junction bases: 7. This CDR3 comprises 13 residues. In germline, CDR1 is SEHNR, CDR2 FQNEAQ (reference sequence). CDR3 loop: CASCSGGGYEQYF. The CDR3, as DNA: TGTGCCAGCTGCAGTGGCGGGGGCTACGAGCAGTACTTC.

V gene TRBV7-2 combines with J gene TRBJ1-2; D not resolved. This CDR3 has 15 amino acids. The V end lost 5 bases, the J end lost 7 bases, and 20 bases lay between the germline ends. The germline gives CDR1 SGHTA, CDR2 FQGNSA. The CDR3 DNA follows: TGTGCCAGCAGCGCGTCGCTCGACCGCCAACGTGGCTACACCTTC. Protein: CASSASLDRQRGYTF.

V usage is TRBV30 and J usage is TRBJ2-3, with 13 bases fitting TRBD2. After removal of 2 bases from V and 0 bases from J, the junction contained 5 bases not matched to a gene. There are 17 residues in the CDR3. In germline, CDR1 is GTSNPN, CDR2 SVGIG (reference sequence). The CDR3, as DNA: TGTGCCTGGAGTCGGGGACTAGCGGGGACTAGCACAGATACGCAGTATTTT. Translation: CAWSRGLAGTSTDTQYF.

The V and J genes are TRBV20-1 and TRBJ2-5; 8 bases map to TRBD2. The J call may not be correct, given that the DNA end is closer to TRBJ2-7. The CDR3 length is 13 residues. CDR1 DFQATT and CDR2 SNEGSKA come from the germline V gene (reference sequence). DNA for the CDR3: TGCAGTGCTCCGGGAGGGCCCAGGTACGAGCAGTACTTC. It is translated as CSAPGGPRYEQYF.

This chain connects TRBV2 to TRBJ1-2; 9 bases match TRBD1. Germline V gene sequence: CDR1 SNHLY, CDR2 FYNNEI. The junction had 5 bases not matched to a gene; V was cut back by 7 bases and J by 2 bases. This CDR3 is 14 amino acids long. CDR3 loop: CASKYRGHNYGYTF. The CDR3 bases are TGTGCCAGCAAGTACAGGGGGCACAACTATGGCTACACCTTC.

This clonotype was counted a few times. The V gene is TRBV11-1, the J gene TRBJ1-2, with D possibly being TRBD1 (6 bases). The CDR3 covers 13 residues. Germline CDR1 SGHAT, CDR2 FQDESV (reference sequence). Trimming left V 4 bases short and J 10 bases short, with 16 bases between. CDR3 DNA: TGTGCCAGCAGCTCGGGGCCGGGGGCGGTCTACACCTTC. It yields the protein CASSSGPGAVYTF. The full variable domain, rest sourced from reference TRBV11-1 and TRBJ1-2, is EAEVAQSPRYKITEKSQAVAFWCDPISGHATLYWYRQILGQGPELLVQFQDESVVDDSQLPKDRFSAERLKGVDSTLKIQPAELGDSAMYLCASSSGPGAVYTFGSGTRLTVV.

This clonotype was seen a handful of times. This sequence joins TRBV5-1 and TRBJ2-1, with TRBD2 matching 11 bases. The CDR3 length is 15 residues. With 4 bases clipped from V and 5 bases from J, the junction kept 5 bases outside the gene matches. Germline-derived CDR1 and CDR2 are SGHRS and YFSETQ. The CDR3, as DNA: TGCGCCAGCAGCCCGACGACTAGCGGGAACAATGAGCAGTTCTTC. The encoded protein is CASSPTTSGNNEQFF.

This clonotype was observed a handful of times. The chain is built from TRBV20-1 and TRBJ2-3; TRBD2 agrees at 7 bases. J gave up 0 bases and V 5 bases, and 5 bases lay outside the gene matches. Per the germline V gene, CDR1 is DFQATT and CDR2 is SNEGSKA (reference sequence). This CDR3 comprises 14 residues. In nucleotides, the CDR3 is TGCAGTGCTCCGGGGGGACCAAGCACAGATACGCAGTATTTT. This sequence encodes CSAPGGPSTDTQYF.

The chain carries TRBV14 and TRBJ2-1, with no clear D. Trimming took off 2 bases at V and 8 bases at J, with 22 bases between the two ends. Germline V gene lookup returns CDR1 SGHDN and CDR2 FVKESK. This CDR3 comprises 17 residues. Written as DNA, the CDR3 is TGTGCCAGCAGCCAACGGCTCGGACCACCCACGAGTGATGAGCAGTTCTTC. This sequence encodes CASSQRLGPPTSDEQFF.